This T cell receptor (beta chain) was identified in a study of blood T cell repertoires in COVID-19. Study-wide context: Samples of COVID-19 (acute and convalescent) were obtained from the United States, Italy and Spain.

CDR1 KGHSH and CDR2 LQKENI come from the germline V gene. V lost 6 bases and J 2 bases, leaving 10 bases between the germline ends. The CDR3 extends over 13 amino acids. Original processing notes: Using reference gene primer amplification, nucleated cell counts were estimated. Assay used: immunoSEQ multiplex PCR; TCRdb lists only in-frame clones, some missing. V and J calls and clone size are as listed in that table; D and trimming were resolved from the DNA. There are approximately 200,000 clones in the sample; 65% to 85% occur only once, and around 15% lies in the top ten. This chain joins TRBV18 and TRBJ2-5, with D possibly matching TRBD1 (7 bases). Sequenced sample: peripheral blood. This sequence was found in a man aged 60 to 69 with active or convalescent COVID-19. The chain's CDR3 is CASSQGGQETQYF. As DNA, the CDR3 is TGTGCCAGCTCTCAGGGGGGTCAAGAGACCCAGTACTTC.